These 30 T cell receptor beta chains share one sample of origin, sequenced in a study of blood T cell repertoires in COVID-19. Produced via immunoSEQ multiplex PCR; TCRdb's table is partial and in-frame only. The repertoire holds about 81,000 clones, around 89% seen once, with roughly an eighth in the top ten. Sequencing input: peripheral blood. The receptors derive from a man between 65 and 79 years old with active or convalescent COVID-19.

Written as DNA, the CDR3 is TGTGCCAGCAGCTTATCGAGCCTTAACTATGGCTACACCTTC. Encoded protein: CASSLSSLNYGYTF. This sequence joins TRBV7-9 and TRBJ1-2; D call uncertain. The germline V and J ends were trimmed by 2 bases and 1 base, with 8 bases remaining between them. Germline CDR1 and CDR2: SEHNR and FQNEAQ (reference sequence). The CDR3 consists of 14 residues.

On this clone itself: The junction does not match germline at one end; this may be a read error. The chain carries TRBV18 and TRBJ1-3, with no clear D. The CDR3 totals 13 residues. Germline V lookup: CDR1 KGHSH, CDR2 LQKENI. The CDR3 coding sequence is TGTGCCAGCTCACCAGAATATATAGCGTTTCCCTACTTT. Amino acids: CASSPEYIAFPYF.

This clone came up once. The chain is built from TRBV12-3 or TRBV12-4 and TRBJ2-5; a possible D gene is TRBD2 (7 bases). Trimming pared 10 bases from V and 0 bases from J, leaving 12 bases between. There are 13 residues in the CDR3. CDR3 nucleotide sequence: TGTGCCACCCGGGGGGCTTACCAAGAGACCCAGTACTTC. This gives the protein CATRGAYQETQYF.

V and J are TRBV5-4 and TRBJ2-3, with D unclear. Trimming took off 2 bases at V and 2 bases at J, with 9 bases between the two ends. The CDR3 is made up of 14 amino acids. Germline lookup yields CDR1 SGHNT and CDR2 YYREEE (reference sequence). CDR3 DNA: TGTGCCAGCAGCTTCACTACCCACACAGATACGCAGTATTTT. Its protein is CASSFTTHTDTQYF.

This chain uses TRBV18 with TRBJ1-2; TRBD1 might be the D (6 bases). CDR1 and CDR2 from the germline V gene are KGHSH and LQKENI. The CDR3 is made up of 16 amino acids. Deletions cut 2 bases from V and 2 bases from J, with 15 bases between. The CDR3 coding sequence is TGTGCCAGCTCACCAACAGGGCAGGGGAGCAACTATGGCTACACCTTC. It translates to CASSPTGQGSNYGYTF.

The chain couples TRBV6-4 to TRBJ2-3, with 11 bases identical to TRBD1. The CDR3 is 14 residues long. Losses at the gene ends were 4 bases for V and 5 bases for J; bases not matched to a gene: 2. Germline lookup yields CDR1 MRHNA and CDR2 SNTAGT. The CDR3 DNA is TGTGCCAGCAGTGGGGGACAGGGGGTAGATACGCAGTATTTT. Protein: CASSGGQGVDTQYF.

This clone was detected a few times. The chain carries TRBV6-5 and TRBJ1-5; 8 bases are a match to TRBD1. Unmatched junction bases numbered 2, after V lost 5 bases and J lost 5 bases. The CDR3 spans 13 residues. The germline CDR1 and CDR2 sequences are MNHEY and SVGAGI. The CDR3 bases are TGTGCCAGCAGTCCACAGGGGGATCAGCCCCAGCATTTT. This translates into CASSPQGDQPQHF.

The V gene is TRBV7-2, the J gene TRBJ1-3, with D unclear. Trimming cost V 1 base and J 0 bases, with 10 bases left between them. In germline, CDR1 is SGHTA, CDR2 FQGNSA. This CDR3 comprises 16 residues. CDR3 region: CASSLGGQASGNTIYF. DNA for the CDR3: TGTGCCAGCAGCTTAGGTGGTCAGGCCTCTGGAAACACCATATATTTT. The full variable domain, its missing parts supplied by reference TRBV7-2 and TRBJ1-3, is GAGVSQSPSNKVTEKGKDVELRCDPISGHTALYWYRQSLGQGLEFLIYFQGNSAPDKSGLPSDRFSAERTGGSVSTLTIQRTQQEDSAVYLCASSLGGQASGNTIYFGEGSWLTVV.

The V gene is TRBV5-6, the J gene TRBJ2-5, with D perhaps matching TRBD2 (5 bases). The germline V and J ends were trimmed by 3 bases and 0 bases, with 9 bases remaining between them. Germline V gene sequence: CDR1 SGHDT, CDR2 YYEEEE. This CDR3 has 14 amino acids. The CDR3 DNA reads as TGTGCCAGCAGCTCGGGGTTGTACCAAGAGACCCAGTACTTC. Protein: CASSSGLYQETQYF. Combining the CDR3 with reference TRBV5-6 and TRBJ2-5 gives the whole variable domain DAGVTQSPTHLIKTRGQQVTLRCSPKSGHDTVSWYQQALGQGPQFIFQYYEEEERQRGNFPDRFSGHQFPNYSSELNVNALLLGDSALYLCASSSGLYQETQYFGPGTRLLVL.

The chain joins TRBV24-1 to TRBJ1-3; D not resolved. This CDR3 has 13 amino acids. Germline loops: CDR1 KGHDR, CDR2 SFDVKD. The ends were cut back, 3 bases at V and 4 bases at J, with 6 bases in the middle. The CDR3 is CATSDELGNTIYF. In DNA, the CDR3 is TGTGCCACCAGTGATGAGTTAGGAAACACCATATATTTT.

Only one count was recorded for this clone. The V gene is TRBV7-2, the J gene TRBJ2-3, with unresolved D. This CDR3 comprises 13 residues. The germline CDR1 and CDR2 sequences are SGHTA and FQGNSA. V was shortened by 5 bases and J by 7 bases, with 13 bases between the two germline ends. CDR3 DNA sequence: TGTGCCAGCAGCGACGACTGGCTCAATACGCAGTATTTT. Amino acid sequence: CASSDDWLNTQYF.

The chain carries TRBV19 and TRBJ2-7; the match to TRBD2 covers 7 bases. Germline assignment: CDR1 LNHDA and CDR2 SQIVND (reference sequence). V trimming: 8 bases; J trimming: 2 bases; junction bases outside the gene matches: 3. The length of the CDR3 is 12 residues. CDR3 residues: CASGEGPYEQYF. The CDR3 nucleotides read TGTGCCAGTGGGGAGGGACCCTACGAGCAGTACTTC. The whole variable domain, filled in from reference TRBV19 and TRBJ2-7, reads DGGITQSPKYLFRKEGQNVTLSCEQNLNHDAMYWYRQDPGQGLRLIYYSQIVNDFQKGDIAEGYSVSREKKESFPLTVTSAQKNPTAFYLCASGEGPYEQYFGPGTRLTVT.

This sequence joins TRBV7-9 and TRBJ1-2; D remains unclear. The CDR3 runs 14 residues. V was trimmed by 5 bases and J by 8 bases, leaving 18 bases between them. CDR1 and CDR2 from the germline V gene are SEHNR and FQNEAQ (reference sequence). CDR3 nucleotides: TGTGCCAGCAGCCCCCAAACTTGGGCCGCAGGCTACACCTTC. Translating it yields CASSPQTWAAGYTF.

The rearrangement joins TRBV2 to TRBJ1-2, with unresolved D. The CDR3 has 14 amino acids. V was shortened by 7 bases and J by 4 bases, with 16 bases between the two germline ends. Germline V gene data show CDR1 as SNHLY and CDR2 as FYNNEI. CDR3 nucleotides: TGTGCCAGCATTGGGGAGGGCCTTACCTATGGCTACACCTTC. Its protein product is CASIGEGLTYGYTF.

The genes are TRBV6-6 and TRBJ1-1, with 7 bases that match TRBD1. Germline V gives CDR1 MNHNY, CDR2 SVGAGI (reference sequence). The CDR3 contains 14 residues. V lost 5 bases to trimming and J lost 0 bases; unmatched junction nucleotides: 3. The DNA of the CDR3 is TGTGCCAGCAGTCGACAGGGTCTGAACACTGAAGCTTTCTTT. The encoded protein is CASSRQGLNTEAFF.

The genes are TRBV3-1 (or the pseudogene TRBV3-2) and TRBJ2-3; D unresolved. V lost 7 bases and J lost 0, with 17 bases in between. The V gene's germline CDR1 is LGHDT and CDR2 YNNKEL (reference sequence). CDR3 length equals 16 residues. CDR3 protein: CASIPKKTFSTDTQYF. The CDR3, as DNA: TGTGCCAGCATCCCCAAAAAGACATTTAGCACAGATACGCAGTATTTT.

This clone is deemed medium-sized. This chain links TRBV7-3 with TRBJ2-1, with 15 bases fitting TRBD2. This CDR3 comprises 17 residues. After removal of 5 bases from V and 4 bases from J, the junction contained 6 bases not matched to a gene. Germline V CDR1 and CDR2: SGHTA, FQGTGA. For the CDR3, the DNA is TGTGCCAGCAGCACGGGACTAGCGGGGGGACGGTACAATGAGCAGTTCTTC. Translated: CASSTGLAGGRYNEQFF.

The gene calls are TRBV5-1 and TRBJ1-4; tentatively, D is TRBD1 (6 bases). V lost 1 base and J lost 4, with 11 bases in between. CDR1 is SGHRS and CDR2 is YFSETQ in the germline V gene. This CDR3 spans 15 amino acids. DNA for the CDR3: TGCGCCAGCAGCTTGAGCGGGGGCTATAATGAAAAACTGTTTTTT. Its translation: CASSLSGGYNEKLFF. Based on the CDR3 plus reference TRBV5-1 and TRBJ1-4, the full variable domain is KAGVTQTPRYLIKTRGQQVTLSCSPISGHRSVSWYQQTPGQGLQFLFEYFSETQRNKGNFPGRFSGRQFSNSRSEMNVSTLELGDSALYLCASSLSGGYNEKLFFGSGTQLSVL.

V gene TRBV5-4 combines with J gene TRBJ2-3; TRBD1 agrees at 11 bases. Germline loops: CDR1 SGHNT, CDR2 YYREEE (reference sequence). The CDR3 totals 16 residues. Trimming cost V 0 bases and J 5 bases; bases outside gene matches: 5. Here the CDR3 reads CASSLGGTGGKDTQYF. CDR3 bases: TGTGCCAGCAGCTTGGGTGGGACAGGGGGGAAAGATACGCAGTATTTT.

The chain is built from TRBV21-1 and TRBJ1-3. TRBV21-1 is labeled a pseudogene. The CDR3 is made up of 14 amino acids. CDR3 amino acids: CASPHPGNGNTIYF. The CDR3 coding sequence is TGTGCCAGCCCCCATCCGGGGAACGGAAACACCATATATTTT.

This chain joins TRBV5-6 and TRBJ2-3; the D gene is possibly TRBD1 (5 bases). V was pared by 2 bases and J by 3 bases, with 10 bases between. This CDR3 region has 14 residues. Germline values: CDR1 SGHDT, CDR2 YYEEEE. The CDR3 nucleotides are TGTGCCAGCAGCTTTGGGGCCGCAACAGATACGCAGTATTTT. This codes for CASSFGAATDTQYF.

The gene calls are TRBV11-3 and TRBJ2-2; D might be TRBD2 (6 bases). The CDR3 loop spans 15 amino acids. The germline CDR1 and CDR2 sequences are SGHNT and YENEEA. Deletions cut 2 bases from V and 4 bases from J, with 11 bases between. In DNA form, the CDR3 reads TGTGCCAGCAGCTTAAGCGGGCATCTCACCGGGGAGCTGTTTTTT. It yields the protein CASSLSGHLTGELFF.

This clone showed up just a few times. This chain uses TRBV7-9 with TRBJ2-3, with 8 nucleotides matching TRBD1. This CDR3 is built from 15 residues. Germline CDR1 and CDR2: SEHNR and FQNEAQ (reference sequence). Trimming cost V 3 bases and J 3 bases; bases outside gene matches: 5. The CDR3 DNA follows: TGTGCCAGCAGCTTCCGGGACAGGATTACAGATACGCAGTATTTT. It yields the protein CASSFRDRITDTQYF.

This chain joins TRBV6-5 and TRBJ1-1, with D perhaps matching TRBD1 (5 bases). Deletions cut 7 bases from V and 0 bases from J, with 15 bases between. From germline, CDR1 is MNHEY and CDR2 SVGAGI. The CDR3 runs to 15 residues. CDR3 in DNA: TGTGCCAGCACCAATCGAGCAGGGATGAACACTGAAGCTTTCTTT. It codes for CASTNRAGMNTEAFF.

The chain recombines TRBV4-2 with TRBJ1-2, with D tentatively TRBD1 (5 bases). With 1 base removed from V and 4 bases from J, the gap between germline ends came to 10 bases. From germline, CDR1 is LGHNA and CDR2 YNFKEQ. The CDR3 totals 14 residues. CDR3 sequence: CASSQAGQAYGYTF. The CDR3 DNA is TGTGCCAGCAGCCAAGCCGGACAAGCCTATGGCTACACCTTC.

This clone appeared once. The CDR3 DNA sequence: TGTGCCAGCCGTTGGGGAGAGGGCAATCAGCCCCAGCATTTT. It yields the protein CASRWGEGNQPQHF. The chain is built from TRBV19 and TRBJ1-5; D call uncertain. Trimming took 9 bases from V and 2 from J, leaving 14 bases between them. The germline CDR1 and CDR2 sequences are LNHDA and SQIVND (reference sequence). The CDR3 has 14 amino acids.

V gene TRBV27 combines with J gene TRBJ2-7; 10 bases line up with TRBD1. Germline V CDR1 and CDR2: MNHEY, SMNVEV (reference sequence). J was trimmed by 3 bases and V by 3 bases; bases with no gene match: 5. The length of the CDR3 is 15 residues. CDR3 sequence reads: CASSLPGQGVYEQYF. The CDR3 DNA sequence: TGTGCCAGCAGTTTGCCCGGACAGGGGGTCTACGAGCAGTACTTC.

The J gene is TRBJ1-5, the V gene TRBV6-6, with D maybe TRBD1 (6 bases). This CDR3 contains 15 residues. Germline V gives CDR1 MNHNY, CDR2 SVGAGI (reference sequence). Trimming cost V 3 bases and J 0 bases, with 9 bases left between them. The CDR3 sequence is CASSYPGASNQPQHF. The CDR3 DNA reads TGTGCCAGCAGTTATCCAGGGGCTAGCAATCAGCCCCAGCATTTT.

The DNA for the CDR3 is TGTGCCAGCAGCCCCAGCGGGGGTACCAAAAACATTCAGTACTTC. It is translated as CASSPSGGTKNIQYF. This chain joins TRBV7-9 and TRBJ2-4, with 8 positions matching TRBD2. Trimming cost V 5 bases and J 2 bases; bases outside gene matches: 5. This CDR3 has 15 residues. The germline V gene has CDR1 SEHNR and CDR2 FQNEAQ (reference sequence).

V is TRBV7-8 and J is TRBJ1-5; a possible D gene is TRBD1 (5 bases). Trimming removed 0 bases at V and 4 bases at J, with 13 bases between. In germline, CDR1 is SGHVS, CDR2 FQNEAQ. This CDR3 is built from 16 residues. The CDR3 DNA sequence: TGTGCCAGCAGCTTAGCGGGGGGGAGGGCAAATCAGCCCCAGCATTTT. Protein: CASSLAGGRANQPQHF.